Included here is one TCR beta chain sequence, with context. Sequencing was done on patients that had shown CD8+CD57+ cell expansion by flow cytometry. These data belong to a study of CD8+CD57+ T cells in acquired aplastic anemia. In the study overall: Sorted CD4+ and CD8+ cells gave an average of roughly 3 ug of DNA.

Investigators profiled TCR beta VDJ and CDR3 from genomic DNA template. One entry per CDR3 protein, called by TCRdb with MiXCR from the reads. The data show approximately 190,000 distinct CDR3 sequences, just under 50% seen once. Per the germline V gene, CDR1 is SGDLS and CDR2 is YYNGEE. This CDR3 spans 14 amino acids. Trimming at V came to 4 bases and at J to 5 bases, leaving 9 bases not matched to a gene. The source is a human donor with aplastic anemia. Sequenced sample: sorted CD4+, CD8+, or CD8+CD57+ T cells (not recorded which) from PBMCs. The V gene is TRBV9, the J gene TRBJ2-7, with 7 bases aligning to TRBD1. The DNA of the CDR3 is TGTGCCAGCAGCCCATGGGACAGAATCGACGAGCAGTACTTC. This encodes CASSPWDRIDEQYF.